A selection of T cell receptor beta chains follows, all from one sample in a study of CD8 T cells in acute hepatitis C reinfection. The repertoire was sequenced with immunoSEQ multiplex PCR; TCRdb's copy has only in-frame clones and lacks some. This repertoire shows 30,000 to 40,000 clones, 80% to 90% found once; its top ten account for 0.4% to 0.6%. The sample was naive CD8+ T cells from PBMCs. The receptors were sampled from a young man with chronic hepatitis C. CDR3s include the opening cysteine and the closing phenylalanine or tryptophan. The order of the fields is clone size, V gene, J gene, CDR3 protein. Clone size is given for some rows only: seen once, a few or many times, or a class if the clone is expanded.

>NA|TRBV29-1|TRBJ1-3
CSVQTKAGDGNTIYF
>once|TRBV19|TRBJ2-7
CASSAGTGNPYEQYF
>NA|TRBV7-9|TRBJ1-5
CASSGAGGVQPQHF
>NA|TRBV11-2|TRBJ2-7
CASSLDLGSYEQYF
>NA|TRBV30|TRBJ1-1
CAWTRLDTEAFF
>NA|TRBV7-8|TRBJ1-1
CASAGTGASGEAFF
>NA|TRBV7-8|TRBJ2-7
CASSLAQRGYEQYF
>few|TRBV4-1|TRBJ2-7
CASSQTPLGGYEQYF
>once|TRBV9|TRBJ2-2
CASSANTGELFF
>NA|TRBV27|TRBJ2-1
CASSLLASYNEQFF
>NA|TRBV30|TRBJ2-1
CASRPPDDRRGEQFF
>NA|TRBV6-1|TRBJ1-5
CASSGLATGSIQPQHF
>NA|TRBV9|TRBJ2-3
CASSGFGGTDTQYF
>NA|TRBV7-2|TRBJ2-1
CASSWKGLAQDSYNEQFF
>NA|TRBV30|TRBJ1-2
CAWNRGAEGYTF
>NA|TRBV15|TRBJ2-3
CATLKSRVETDTQYF
>NA|TRBV2|TRBJ2-7
CASIHGQGFYEQYF
>NA|TRBV4-1|TRBJ2-7
CASSQVKNSYEQYF
>NA|TRBV6-6|TRBJ2-2
CASSFVQRRTGELFF
>NA|TRBV7-9|TRBJ2-7
CASSLGQFPGQGHEQYF
>NA|TRBV9|TRBJ2-7
CASSPYERLAGVSYYEQYF
>NA|TRBV2|TRBJ2-7
CASSEVGPKDGYEQYF
>NA|TRBV6-1|TRBJ1-2
CASTPETATNYGYTF
>NA|TRBV28|TRBJ2-7
CASSIRDMMTYEQYF
>once|TRBV15|TRBJ1-1
CATSRDPAENTEAFF
>NA|TRBV2|TRBJ2-1
CASSRDRYNEQFF
>NA|TRBV9|TRBJ1-3
CASSVEGNSGNTIYF
>NA|TRBV6-4|TRBJ2-1
CASSDSGAGQFF